Described below is a single T cell receptor beta chain sequence and its context. What it binds is not known. Germline and junction disagree at one end, which may indicate a read error. The researchers produced TCR beta cDNA from approximately 460 ng total RNA with a constant-region primer. Libraries of TCR beta came from three nested multiplex PCR rounds with slightly modified ARM-PCR. With TRBV1-TRBV30 forward primers and a C-beta reverse primer, the first two PCR rounds were run for 9 to 10 cycles each. TCRdb ran MiXCR on the multiplex PCR reads and lists one entry per CDR3 protein. The sample carries roughly 80,000 distinct CDR3 sequences, about three quarters recorded once. The data derive from a study of tumor-infiltrating lymphocytes in primary liver carcinoma. About the research overall: Tumors were staged T1-T3 N0M0 and measured about 4 to 11 cm across. Study-wide results and caveats: Whereas tumor region pairs overlapped more, tumor-adjacent and tumor-blood pairs overlapped less. Tumor samples exhibited a significantly greater top-250-clone fraction than blood samples (p = 0.039).

From unsorted bulk tissue weighing roughly 17-31 mg, DNA and RNA were co-extracted. The V gene's germline CDR1 is KGHDR and CDR2 SFDVKD. The CDR3 is made up of 13 amino acids. Sequencing used tumor-adjacent normal liver tissue. This clonotype originated in a middle-aged man with primary liver carcinoma and hepatitis B virus infection. The V and J genes are TRBV24-1 and TRBJ2-1; D perhaps matches TRBD2 (5 bases). The CDR3 bases are TGTGCCTCCAGTGACCCTACTAGGCCCGAGCAGTTCTTC. This codes for CASSDPTRPEQFF.